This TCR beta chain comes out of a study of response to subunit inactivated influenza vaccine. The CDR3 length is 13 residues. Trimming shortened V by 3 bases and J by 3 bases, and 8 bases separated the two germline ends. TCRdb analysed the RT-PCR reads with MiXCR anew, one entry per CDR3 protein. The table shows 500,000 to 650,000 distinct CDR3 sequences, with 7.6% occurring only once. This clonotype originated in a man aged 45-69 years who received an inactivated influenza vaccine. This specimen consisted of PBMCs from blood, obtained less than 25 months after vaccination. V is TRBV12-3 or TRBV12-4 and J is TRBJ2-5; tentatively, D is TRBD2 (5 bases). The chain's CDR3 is CASSFHGEETQYF. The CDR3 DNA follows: TGTGCCAGCAGTTTTCACGGGGAAGAGACCCAGTACTTC.